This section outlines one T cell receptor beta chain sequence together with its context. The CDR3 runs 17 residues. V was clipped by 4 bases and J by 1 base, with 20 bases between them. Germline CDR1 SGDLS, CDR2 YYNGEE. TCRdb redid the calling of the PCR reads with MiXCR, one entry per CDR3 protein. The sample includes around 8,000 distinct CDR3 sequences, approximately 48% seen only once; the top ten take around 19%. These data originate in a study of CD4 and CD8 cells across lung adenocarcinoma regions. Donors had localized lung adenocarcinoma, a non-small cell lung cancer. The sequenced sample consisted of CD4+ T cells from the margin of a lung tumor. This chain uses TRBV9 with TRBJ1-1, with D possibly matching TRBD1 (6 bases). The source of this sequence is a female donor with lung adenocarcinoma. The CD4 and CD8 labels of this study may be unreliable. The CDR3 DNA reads TGTGCCAGCAGCCCTATTCAGGGCACAGGGCCGAACACTGAAGCTTTCTTT. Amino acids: CASSPIQGTGPNTEAFF.